Sequencing of this T cell receptor beta chain was carried out in a study of molecular identifiers for immune sequencing clone quantification. Study-level background: RNA from approximately 20,000 or 100,000 naive CD8 cells was split five ways in replicates, with four sequenced.

The trim removed 2 bases at V and 1 base at J, leaving 5 bases unmatched. Germline assignment: CDR1 MNHEY and CDR2 SVGAGI. The CDR3 consists of 16 residues. This clonotype was detected many times. Naive CD8 T cells were FACS-sorted by CD8+CD4-CCR7+CD45RA+ markers. Libraries of bulk TCR were made by previously described methods (with listed TCR primers). TCRdb reanalysed the PCR reads using MiXCR and keeps one entry per CDR3 protein. The repertoire holds about half a million distinct CDR3 sequences, about 21% seen once, with 0.84% in the top ten. This receptor was taken from a human donor in good health. Some libraries in this study had Jurkat cell RNA spiked in. Sequenced material: naive CD8+ T cells from blood, with Jurkat cell RNA spiked in. Subset of the sample: FACS-sorted CD8+CD4-CCR7+CD45RA+ naive T cells. The rearrangement links TRBV6-5 to TRBJ2-3; 8 nucleotides match TRBD2. The CDR3 sequence is CASSYLGGGGTDTQYF. The CDR3 nucleotides are TGTGCCAGCAGTTACCTCGGGGGGGGAGGCACAGATACGCAGTATTTT.